This T cell receptor (beta chain) emerged from a study of T cells in Graves' hyperthyroidism and ophthalmopathy. Study-wide findings and caveats: The authors' 13 V-J model separated ophthalmopathy from stable hyperthyroidism.

Amplified regions were TCR beta CDR3 sequences from RNA transcripts. TCR CDR3 underwent first-round RT-PCR with the HTBI primer set. One entry per CDR3 protein, called by TCRdb with MiXCR from the multiplex PCR reads. The sample contains approximately 300,000 distinct CDR3 sequences, over 15% of which appear only once. Patients were excluded for uncontrolled infection, other autoimmune disease, pregnancy or lactation. Thyroid ultrasound and orbital computed tomography, with clinical symptoms and serum thyroxine and TRAb, informed diagnoses. PBMCs were sourced from approximately 10 ml fresh peripheral blood. Details on this clonotype: Its specificity is not known.

The TCR comes from a woman aged 55-70 years with Graves' ophthalmopathy. Sequenced sample: blood.

CDR3 loop: CASGEAYEQFF. DNA of the CDR3: TGTGCCAGCGGCGAAGCCTACGAGCAGTTCTTC. The V call is TRBV28, the J call TRBJ2-7; D is ambiguous. The J call may be mistaken, given a closer DNA end match to TRBJ2-1. The CDR3 covers 11 residues. Germline CDR1 MDHEN, CDR2 SYDVKM.